The entry below describes one TCR beta chain. Antigen: not known. The CDR3 contains 14 residues. The V segment lost 1 base and the J segment 5 bases; nucleotides outside the gene matches: 1. Per germline, CDR1 KGHSH and CDR2 LQKENI. These data are taken from a study of cytomegalovirus exposure and HLA in healthy donors. About the research overall: Within the Caucasian-associated ancestry cluster were around four fifths of the approximately 400 genotyped donors. Findings and caveats of the study: TCR beta sequences numbering under 20,000 were associated with HLA alleles at 0.05 false discovery rate in a later analysis. Later analysis suggested links between common viral pathogens and several top significant clusters.

PCR amplification relied on 60 Vbeta primers (plus 13 Jbeta primers). Sequencing used immunoSEQ multiplex PCR; TCRdb keeps in-frame clones, though not all of them. The table includes about 160,000 clones, around three quarters detected once. This clonotype was obtained from a man aged 50-60 years in good health and CMV-seropositive. The specimen sequenced was PBMCs. V gene TRBV18 combines with J gene TRBJ2-5; TRBD1 matches 10 bases. The CDR3 is CASSPLDRGETQYF. As DNA, the CDR3 is TGTGCCAGCTCACCACTGGACAGGGGGGAGACCCAGTACTTC.